This T cell receptor beta chain came from a study of cytomegalovirus exposure and HLA in healthy donors (dated by TCRdb to about 2017). About the study as a whole: According to an earlier analysis of around 600 of the donors, about 190 million T cells yielded some 110 million unique TCR beta sequences and 250 to 350 Gb of sequence data. An early release covering roughly 580 HLA-typed donors comprised approximately 290 gigabases of sequencing data and around 80 million unique TCR sequences. Among the roughly 390 genotyped donors, more than 70% belonged to the genetic ancestry cluster associated with self-reported Caucasian donors. The aim of the study was to test whether cataloging public T cell receptors could identify signatures of past pathogen exposure. Using immunosequencing, the study profiled T cell repertoires from 550 to 750 subjects and related those repertoires to cytomegalovirus serostatus. Besides the first cohort of under 700 subjects, a separate validation cohort made up of 90 to 150 different subjects was used. High-throughput TCR immunosequencing, statistical association of individual TCRs with disease status, and machine learning were combined to predict cytomegalovirus infection status. A later analysis re-analyzed previously published TCR beta repertoires from 650 to 800 donors and added high-resolution HLA genotyping to study TCR occurrence patterns. In the later analysis, no new phenotypic data were used to find candidate immune exposures; instead, reliance was placed on TCR beta sequences and their occurrence across donors. To decide whether each TCR beta V gene segment behaved as functional or pseudogenic, an earlier analysis of approximately 620 of the donors relied on high-throughput TCR beta sequencing. Donor age, sex, ethnicity and CMV serostatus were compiled alongside the repertoire data. Genome-wide SNP genotypes for about 65% of the roughly 670 donors were used in a later genetic analysis, which treated that subset as a discovery cohort. Every repertoire in the discovery cohort had been generated on one and the same sequencing platform. Both class I and class II loci were covered by HLA typing, at four-digit resolution. The number of donors typed differed by locus, with about 620-630 for A, B, C, DRB1 and DQB1, 522 for DQA1, 600 to 610 for DPA1, and approximately 470 for DPB1. About five DR-DQ haplotypes were treated as single units for association and clustering because of strong linkage in the cohort. Among 398 genotyped donors of the cohort, an average of approximately 200,000 unique TCR beta nucleotide sequences was sequenced per donor, of which about 20% were non-productive. The research as a whole found: According to a later analysis, TCR association rates differed among HLA loci, with DRB1 alleles showing the most associated TCRs and HLA-C alleles showing the fewest. In this cohort, only TCR beta chains were sequenced, and detectable features were limited by the absence of alpha or paired-chain data. According to the authors, the approach could potentially be generalized to other disease states and immunological phenotypes. The study gave a list of 150 to 200 TCR beta chains associated with cytomegalovirus. A later analysis found that HLA-associated TCR beta chains were more clonally expanded and had lower generation probabilities than equally common non-associated chains. In a later genetic analysis, fewer N-insertions in productive TCRs were reported among donors in an Asian-associated ancestry cluster than the roughly 710-donor mean. A cluster of highly shared sequence variants was judged likely to represent a technical artifact of the sequencing pipeline. Some IMGT-functional V segments, including TRBV6-2 and TRBV6-3, could not be told apart with the 87-base-pair reads, so those segments were excluded. Because HLA typing was unavailable for some donors at each locus, only the typed subset was used in association tests. A later analysis found that most CMV-associated TCR beta chains appeared HLA-restricted, with HLA associations seemingly driven largely by CMV exposure. Linkage disequilibrium might explain the correlated functional status among segregating V segments, but an unknown experimental factor could not be ruled out. In a later analysis, several top co-occurrence clusters were reported to appear linked to parvovirus B19, influenza, CMV and Epstein-Barr virus. Broadly in line with IMGT annotations, most TCR beta V segments showed up in productive rearrangements about 87% or about 30% of the time in an earlier analysis of 450 to 750 of the donors. In a later analysis, 16,951 TCR beta sequences were associated with specific HLA alleles at a false discovery rate of 0.05. Across donors, most TCR sequences were observed very rarely, whereas some public TCRs were present in many individuals. An association between a missense DCLRE1C variant and V-gene and J-gene trimming of TCR beta chains was found in a later genetic analysis and replicated in an independent cohort. Presence/absence analyses assumed roughly uniform sequencing depth across donors, an assumption that may not hold. CMV serostatus was the only immune exposure information available for the cohort. The classifier was reported to diagnose cytomegalovirus status with high specificity and sensitivity in both the original and validation cohorts. A few of the identified cytomegalovirus-associated TCR beta chains were confirmed in vitro to be specific for cytomegalovirus antigens. A further reported finding was that TCR beta sequences accurately predicted the HLA-A and HLA-B alleles for most subjects in the first cohort. Strong co-occurrence of HLA alleles, especially DR and DQ, made assigning TCR associations to individual alleles difficult. Around 16 rarely observed V segments, including chromosome 9 orphons, were excluded from the earlier analysis of about 600 of the donors because counts were too low.

The cohort comprised approximately 700 healthy bone marrow donors. At the time of sampling, all cohort members were nominally healthy, though unrecorded immune exposures were likely present. The donor tested CMV seronegative and was one of the 352 seronegative cohort members. A peripheral blood sample was provided by each donor, and peripheral blood mononuclear cells were used for TCR beta sequencing. The Qiagen DNeasy Blood Extraction Kit was used to extract genomic DNA from the blood cell samples. CDR1 and CDR2, looked up from the germline V gene, are SGHDN and FVKESK. The CDR3 sequence holds 19 residues, the cysteine and phenylalanine included. Only the CDR3 portion is preserved as DNA: 57 bases, with reading frame beginning at the first base. Ends trimmed: V by 1 base, J by 2 bases; bases unmatched to a gene: 11. Of note for this clone: The clone's antigen remains unknown. No much larger clone exists at a distance of one base, and base qualities are not known.

Preparation of the library involved the immunoSEQ multiplex PCR assay. A mixture of 60 forward primers for TCR Vbeta segments and 13 reverse primers for TCR Jbeta segments was used in the multiplex PCR. Amplification of the CDR3 region of rearranged TCR beta genes was performed with a multiplex PCR assay on genomic DNA. On the Illumina HiSeq System, the amplified TCR beta libraries were sequenced as 87-base-pair reads. In the authors' own workflow: A later analysis counted about 80 million unique TCR beta chains across the 666 repertoires, and some 11 million of these chains were shared by at least two donors. Raw reads were error-corrected and collapsed into unique sequences with a nearest-neighbor algorithm that merged closely related sequences to remove PCR and sequencing errors. Alignment of CDR3 sequences to IMGT reference sequences was used to assign V, D and J gene segments. For a sequence to be retained, at least a six-nucleotide match to both a V gene segment and a J gene segment was required. A rearrangement counted as productive if the CDR3 had no stop codons and remained in frame with V and J, and every other rearrangement counted as non-productive. Following IMGT convention, CDR3 was defined as the stretch from the second conserved V-encoded cysteine up to the conserved J-encoded phenylalanine. The earlier analysis of approximately 500 of the donors excluded sequences that lacked an unambiguous match to a single V gene segment. An earlier analysis of fewer than 750 of the donors classified V segments as functional when productive rearrangements were above 56.7% and as segregating when the standard deviation between donors was above 5%. A statistical classification framework was developed to diagnose cytomegalovirus status using the catalog of TCR beta chain sequences. V and J gene assignment, in a later analysis, came from comparing TCR nucleotide sequences with IMGT/GENE-DB human TR gene sequences. Using the TCRdist pipeline, a later analysis assigned CDR3 sequences along with most-parsimonious VDJ recombination scenarios. In a later analysis, every TCR beta chain was defined by the combination of its CDR3 amino acid sequence and its V-gene family, and reads without a unique V-gene family were dropped. As a way to deal with suspected cross-contamination and a sequencing artifact, a later analysis dropped 640 or so nucleotide sequences that were highly shared and had low generation probability. A later analysis calculated a clonal expansion index for each public chain from normalized within-repertoire ranks of inferred template counts. Generation probabilities in a later analysis came from a VDJ recombination model fitted to out-of-frame rearrangements, and those results were checked against IGoR. Hypergeometric tests were used in a later analysis to score TCR-TCR, TCR-HLA and TCR-CMV co-occurrence, with a repertoire-size bias correction applied to the TCR pairs. False discovery rates were estimated in a later analysis by permuting HLA or CMV assignments 20 times. In a later analysis, co-occurring TCRs were grouped using DBSCAN, with TCRdist sequence similarity added in when clustering inside HLA-allele-positive subsets. For co-occurrence clustering, repertoires with fewer than 30,000 or more than 120,000 public chains were excluded, along with several repertoires with anomalous nucleotide sharing. Here the immuneACCESS table is served through TCRdb, limited to in-frame sequences with V and J called. Missing clones are a known gap in these copies; in checked studies unresolved V genes cover under half, and the rest lacks a known reason. Clone size and the V and J calls come from that table; the DNA yielded D and trimming. The sample table contains 250,000 to 350,000 clones; only one count was recorded for over 70% of them. The ten biggest clones cover around 0.33% of the sample.

Material for sequencing was PBMCs. The sequence was obtained from a girl aged 2 to 10 in good health and CMV-seronegative. The chain is encoded by TRBV14 joined to TRBJ2-1, with TRBD2 identical over 10 junction bases. The nucleotides read TGTGCCAGCAGCCAAGCCCTAGCGGGAGTTTGGGAAGCCTACAATGAGCAGTTCTTC. Its protein is CASSQALAGVWEAYNEQFF.